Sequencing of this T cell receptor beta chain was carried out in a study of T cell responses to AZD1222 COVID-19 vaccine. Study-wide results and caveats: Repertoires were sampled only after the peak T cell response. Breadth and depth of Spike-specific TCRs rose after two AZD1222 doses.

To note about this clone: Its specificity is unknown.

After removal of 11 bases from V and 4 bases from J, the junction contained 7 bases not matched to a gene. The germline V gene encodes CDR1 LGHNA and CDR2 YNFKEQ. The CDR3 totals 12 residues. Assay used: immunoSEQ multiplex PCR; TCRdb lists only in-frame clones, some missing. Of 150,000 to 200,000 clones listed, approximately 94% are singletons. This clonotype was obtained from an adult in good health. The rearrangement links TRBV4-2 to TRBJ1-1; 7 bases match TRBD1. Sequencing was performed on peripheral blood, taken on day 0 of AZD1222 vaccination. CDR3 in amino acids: CACKGASTEAFF. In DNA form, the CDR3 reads TGTGCCTGCAAGGGGGCGAGCACTGAAGCTTTCTTT.